There are many counts of the clone carrying this T cell receptor beta chain. The target antigen is unknown. This sample's time point: newly diagnosed GD, antithyroid drugs for less than 3 months. RNA isolated from PBMCs was used to make the TCR library. Building the TCR beta libraries relied on iRepertoire HTBI primers, and CDR3 regions underwent Arm-PCR. MiXCR, run by TCRdb on the multiplex PCR reads, gives a single entry per CDR3 protein. The table includes approximately 230,000 distinct CDR3 sequences, about 17% detected once. The data were obtained in a study of regulatory T cells in long-lasting Graves disease. Study-level findings and limits: Persistent patients shared more public clonotypes (approximately 2,700) than newly diagnosed patients (966). Thyroid tissue went unstudied; only peripheral blood was examined.

The clonotype originates from a female donor with Graves disease. The specimen comprised peripheral blood mononuclear cells (PBMCs), sampled at new diagnosis, from a patient treated with antithyroid drugs.

This CDR3 is CASSERFGYDNEQFF. The CDR3 DNA is TGTGCCAGCAGTGAAAGGTTCGGTTACGACAATGAGCAGTTCTTC. This chain connects TRBV6-2 or TRBV6-3 to TRBJ2-1; D is undetermined. The germline V gene has CDR1 MNHEY and CDR2 SVGEGT. Trimming stripped 5 bases from V and 5 bases from J, with 16 bases between. The CDR3 totals 15 residues.